This T cell receptor (beta chain) was observed in a study of OX40 agonist ivuxolimab in advanced cancers. Study background: The patients received agonistic anti-OX40 (CD134) antibody ivuxolimab.

Patients who had autoimmune disease history or got systemic immunosuppression were left out. Samples were taken at baseline and on day 1 of cycles 4 and 7. Study-level points and caveats: Expanded clones were, on average, more numerous in CD8+ T cells than in CD4+.

TCRdb's table, derived via immunoSEQ multiplex PCR, lists solely in-frame clones and lacks some. Among 30,000 to 45,000 clones listed, about 87% were seen once. This CDR3 is built from 13 residues. Between the trimmed V and J ends, which lost 2 bases and 7 bases, there was a span of 9 bases. Germline CDR1 and CDR2: SGHTA and FQGNSA. As for this clone: Antigen: not known.

This specimen consisted of CD4+ or CD8+ T cells sorted from blood, obtained in a trial of the OX40 agonist ivuxolimab. This receptor was taken from an adult with an advanced solid tumor such as melanoma, head and neck, liver or kidney cancer. V is TRBV7-2 and J is TRBJ1-5; D gene ambiguous. CDR3 DNA: TGTGCCAGCAGCTTAACCTTCGTGCAGCCCCAGCATTTT. Translation: CASSLTFVQPQHF. Based on the CDR3 plus reference TRBV7-2 and TRBJ1-5, the full variable domain is GAGVSQSPSNKVTEKGKDVELRCDPISGHTALYWYRQSLGQGLEFLIYFQGNSAPDKSGLPSDRFSAERTGGSVSTLTIQRTQQEDSAVYLCASSLTFVQPQHFGDGTRLSIL.